This TCR beta chain was retrieved from a study of cytomegalovirus exposure and HLA in healthy donors. This PCR relied on a set of 60 Vbeta primers and 13 Jbeta primers. This table comes from immunoSEQ multiplex PCR, and its TCRdb copy is limited to in-frame clones, with some not included. This sample's table has 80,000 or so clones. The CDR3 runs to 14 residues. Germline CDR1 is MGHDK and CDR2 is SYGVNS. The ends were cut back, 4 bases at V and 5 bases at J, with 12 bases in the middle. The sample taken for sequencing was PBMCs. V usage is TRBV25-1 and J usage is TRBJ2-1; tentatively, D is TRBD1 (6 bases). This TCR was sampled from a woman aged 30 to 39 in good health and CMV-seronegative. Here the CDR3 DNA reads TGTGCCAGCAGTGTCACAGGGTACGACAATGAGCAGTTCTTC. Its protein is CASSVTGYDNEQFF.